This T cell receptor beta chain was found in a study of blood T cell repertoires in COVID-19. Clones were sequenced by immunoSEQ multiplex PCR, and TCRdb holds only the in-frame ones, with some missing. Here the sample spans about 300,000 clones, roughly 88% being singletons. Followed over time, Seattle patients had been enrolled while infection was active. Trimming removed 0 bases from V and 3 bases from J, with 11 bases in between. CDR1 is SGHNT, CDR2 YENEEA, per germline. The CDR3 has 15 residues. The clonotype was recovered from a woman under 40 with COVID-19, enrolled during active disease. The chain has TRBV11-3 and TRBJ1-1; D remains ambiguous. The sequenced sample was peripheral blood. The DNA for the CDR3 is TGTGCCAGCAGCTTAGATAGGGAGTACGACACTGAAGCTTTCTTT. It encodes CASSLDREYDTEAFF. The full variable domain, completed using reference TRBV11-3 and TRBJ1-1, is EAGVVQSPRYKIIEKKQPVAFWCNPISGHNTLYWYLQNLGQGPELLIRYENEEAVDDSQLPKDRFSAERLKGVDSTLKIQPAELGDSAVYLCASSLDREYDTEAFFGQGTRLTVV.